This TCR beta chain was profiled in a study of T cell changes during pregnancy in multiple sclerosis. This clone has only a few counts. Per the germline V gene, CDR1 is SGHRS and CDR2 is YFSETQ. The length of the CDR3 is 14 residues. V lost 3 bases, J lost 5 bases, and 3 bases stayed unmatched. TCRdb keeps only in-frame clones here, not all; method: immunoSEQ multiplex PCR. The sample holds 55,000 to 70,000 clones, roughly 87% seen once. This clonotype originated in a female donor with multiple sclerosis, enrolled in a pregnancy study. The chain couples TRBV5-1 to TRBJ1-1, with TRBD1 identical over 11 bases. The material sequenced was peripheral blood, taken in the first trimester of pregnancy. In DNA, the CDR3 is TGCGCCAGCAGCTCAGGGACAGGGGGTACTGAAGCTTTCTTT. It yields the protein CASSSGTGGTEAFF.